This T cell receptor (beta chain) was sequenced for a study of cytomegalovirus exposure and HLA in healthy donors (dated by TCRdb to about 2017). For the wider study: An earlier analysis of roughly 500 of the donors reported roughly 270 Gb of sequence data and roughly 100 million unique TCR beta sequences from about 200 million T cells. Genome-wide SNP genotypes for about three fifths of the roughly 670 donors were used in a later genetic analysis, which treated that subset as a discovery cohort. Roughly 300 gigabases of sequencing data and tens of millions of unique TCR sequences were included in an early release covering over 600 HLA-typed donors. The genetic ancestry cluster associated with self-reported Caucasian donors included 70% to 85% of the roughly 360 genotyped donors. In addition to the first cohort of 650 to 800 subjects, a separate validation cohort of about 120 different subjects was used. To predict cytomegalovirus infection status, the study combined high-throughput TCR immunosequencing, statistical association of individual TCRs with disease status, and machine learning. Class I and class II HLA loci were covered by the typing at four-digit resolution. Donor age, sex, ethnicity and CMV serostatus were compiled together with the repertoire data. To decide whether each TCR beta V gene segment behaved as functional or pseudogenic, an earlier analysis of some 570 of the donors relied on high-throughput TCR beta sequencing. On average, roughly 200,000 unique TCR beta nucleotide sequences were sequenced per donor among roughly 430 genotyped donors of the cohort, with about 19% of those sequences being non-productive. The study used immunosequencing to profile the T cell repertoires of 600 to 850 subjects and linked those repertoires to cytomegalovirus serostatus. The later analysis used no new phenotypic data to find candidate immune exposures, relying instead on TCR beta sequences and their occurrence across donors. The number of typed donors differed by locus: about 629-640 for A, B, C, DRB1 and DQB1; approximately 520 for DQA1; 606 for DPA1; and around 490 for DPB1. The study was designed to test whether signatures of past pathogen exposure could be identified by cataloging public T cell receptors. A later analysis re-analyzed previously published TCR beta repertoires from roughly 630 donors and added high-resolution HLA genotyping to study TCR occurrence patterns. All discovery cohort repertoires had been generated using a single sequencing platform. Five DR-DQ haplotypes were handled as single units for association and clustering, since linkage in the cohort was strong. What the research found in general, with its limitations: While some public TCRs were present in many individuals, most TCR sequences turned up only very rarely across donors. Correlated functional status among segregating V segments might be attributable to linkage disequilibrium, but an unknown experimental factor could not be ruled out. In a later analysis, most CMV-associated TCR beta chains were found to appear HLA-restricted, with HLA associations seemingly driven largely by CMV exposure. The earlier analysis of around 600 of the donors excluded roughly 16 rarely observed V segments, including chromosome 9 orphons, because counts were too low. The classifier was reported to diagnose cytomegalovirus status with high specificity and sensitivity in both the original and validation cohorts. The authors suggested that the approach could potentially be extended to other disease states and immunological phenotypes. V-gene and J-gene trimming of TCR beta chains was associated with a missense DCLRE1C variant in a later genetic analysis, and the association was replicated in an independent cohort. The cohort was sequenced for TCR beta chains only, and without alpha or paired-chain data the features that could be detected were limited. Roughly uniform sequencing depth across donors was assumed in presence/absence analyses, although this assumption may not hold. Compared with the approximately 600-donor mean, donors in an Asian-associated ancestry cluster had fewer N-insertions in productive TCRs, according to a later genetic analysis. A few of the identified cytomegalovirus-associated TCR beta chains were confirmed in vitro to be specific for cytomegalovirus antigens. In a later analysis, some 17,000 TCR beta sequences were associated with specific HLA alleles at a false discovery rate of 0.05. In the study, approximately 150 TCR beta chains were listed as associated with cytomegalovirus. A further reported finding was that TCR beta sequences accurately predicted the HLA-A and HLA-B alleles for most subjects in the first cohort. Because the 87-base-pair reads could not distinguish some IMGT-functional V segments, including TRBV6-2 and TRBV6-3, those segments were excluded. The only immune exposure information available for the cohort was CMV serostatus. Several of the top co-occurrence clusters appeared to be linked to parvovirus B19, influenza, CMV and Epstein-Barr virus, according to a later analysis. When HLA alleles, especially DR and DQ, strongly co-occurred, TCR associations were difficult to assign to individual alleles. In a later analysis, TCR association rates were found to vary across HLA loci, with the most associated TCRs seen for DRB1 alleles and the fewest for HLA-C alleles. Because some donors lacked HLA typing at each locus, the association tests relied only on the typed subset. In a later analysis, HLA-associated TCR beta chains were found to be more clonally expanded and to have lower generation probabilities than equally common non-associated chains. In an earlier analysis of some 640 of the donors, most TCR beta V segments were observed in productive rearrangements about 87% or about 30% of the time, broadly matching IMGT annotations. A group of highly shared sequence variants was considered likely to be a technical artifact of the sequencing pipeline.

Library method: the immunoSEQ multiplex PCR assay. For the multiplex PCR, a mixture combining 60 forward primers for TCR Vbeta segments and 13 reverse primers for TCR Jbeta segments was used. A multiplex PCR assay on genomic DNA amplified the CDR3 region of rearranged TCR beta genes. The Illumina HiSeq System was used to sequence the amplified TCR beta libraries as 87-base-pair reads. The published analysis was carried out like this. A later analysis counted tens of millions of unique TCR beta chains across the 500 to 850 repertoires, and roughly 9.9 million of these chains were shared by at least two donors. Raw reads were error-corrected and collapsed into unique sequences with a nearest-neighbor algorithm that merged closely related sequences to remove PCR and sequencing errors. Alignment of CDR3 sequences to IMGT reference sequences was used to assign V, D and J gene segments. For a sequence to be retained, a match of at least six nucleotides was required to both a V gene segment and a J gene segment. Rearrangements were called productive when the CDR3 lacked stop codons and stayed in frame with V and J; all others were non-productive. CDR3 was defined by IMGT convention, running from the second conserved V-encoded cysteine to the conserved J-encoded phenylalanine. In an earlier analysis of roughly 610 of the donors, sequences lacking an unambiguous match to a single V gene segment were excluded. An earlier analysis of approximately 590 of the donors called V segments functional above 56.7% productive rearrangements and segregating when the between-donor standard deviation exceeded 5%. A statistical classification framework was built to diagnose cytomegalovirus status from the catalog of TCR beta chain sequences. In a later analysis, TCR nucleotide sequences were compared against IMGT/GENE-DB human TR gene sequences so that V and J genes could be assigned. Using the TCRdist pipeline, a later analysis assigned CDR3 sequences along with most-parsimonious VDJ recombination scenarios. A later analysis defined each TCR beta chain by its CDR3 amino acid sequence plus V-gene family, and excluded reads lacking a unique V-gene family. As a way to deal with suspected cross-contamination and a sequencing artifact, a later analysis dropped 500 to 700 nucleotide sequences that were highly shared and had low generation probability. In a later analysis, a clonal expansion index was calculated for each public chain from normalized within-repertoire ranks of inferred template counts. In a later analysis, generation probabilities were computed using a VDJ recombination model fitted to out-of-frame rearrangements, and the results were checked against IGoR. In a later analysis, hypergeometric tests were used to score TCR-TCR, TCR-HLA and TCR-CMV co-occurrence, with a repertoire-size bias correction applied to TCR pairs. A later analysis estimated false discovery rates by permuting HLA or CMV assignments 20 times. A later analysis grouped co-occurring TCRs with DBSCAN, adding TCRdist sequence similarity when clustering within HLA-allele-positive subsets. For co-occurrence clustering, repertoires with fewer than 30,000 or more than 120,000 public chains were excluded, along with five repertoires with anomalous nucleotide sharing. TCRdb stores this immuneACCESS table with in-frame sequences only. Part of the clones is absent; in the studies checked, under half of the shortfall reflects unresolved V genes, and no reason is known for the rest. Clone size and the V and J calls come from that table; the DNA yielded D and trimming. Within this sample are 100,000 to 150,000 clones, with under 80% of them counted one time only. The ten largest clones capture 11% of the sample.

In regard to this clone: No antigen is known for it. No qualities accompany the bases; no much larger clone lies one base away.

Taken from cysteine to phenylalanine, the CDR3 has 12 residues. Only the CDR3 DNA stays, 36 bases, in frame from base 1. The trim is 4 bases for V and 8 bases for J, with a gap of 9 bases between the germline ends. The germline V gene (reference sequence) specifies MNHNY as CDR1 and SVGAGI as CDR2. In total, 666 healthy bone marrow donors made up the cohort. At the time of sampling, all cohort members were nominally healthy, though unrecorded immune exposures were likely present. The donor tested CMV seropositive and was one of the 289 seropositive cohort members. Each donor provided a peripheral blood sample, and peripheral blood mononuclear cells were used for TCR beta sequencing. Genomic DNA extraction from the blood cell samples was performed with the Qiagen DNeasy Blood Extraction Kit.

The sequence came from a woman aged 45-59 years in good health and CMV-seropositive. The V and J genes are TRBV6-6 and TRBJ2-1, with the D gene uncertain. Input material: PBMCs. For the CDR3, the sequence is CASSSLAHEQFF. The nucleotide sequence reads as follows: TGTGCCAGCAGTTCACTTGCCCATGAGCAGTTCTTC.